This TCR beta chain was recorded in a study of cytomegalovirus exposure and HLA in healthy donors. The count of this clone is one. As yet, its antigen is unknown. Study observations and caveats: First-cohort TCR clusters tended to co-occur in the 90 to 150 validation repertoires, a later analysis found. The study designated 150 or so TCR beta chains cytomegalovirus-associated. Among the CMV-associated chains, three were confirmed in vitro as specific for CMV antigens. Using the classifier, cytomegalovirus status was reportedly diagnosed with high specificity and sensitivity.

Libraries were prepared by immunoSEQ multiplex PCR; TCRdb keeps only in-frame clonotypes and omits some of them. Of about 260,000 clones listed, 90% are singletons. Looked up from germline, CDR1 is WSHSY and CDR2 is SAAADI. The CDR3 contains 14 residues. Germline trimming cut 2 bases from V and 7 bases from J; bases unmatched to any gene: 5. The receptor's source is a woman younger than 45 in good health and CMV-seronegative. The chain combines TRBV10-2 with TRBJ2-7, with 10 bases aligning to TRBD2. Sequencing input: PBMCs. The CDR3 bases are TGCGCCAGCAGTGAGGGGACTAGCGACTTGGAGCAGTACTTC. This translates into CASSEGTSDLEQYF.